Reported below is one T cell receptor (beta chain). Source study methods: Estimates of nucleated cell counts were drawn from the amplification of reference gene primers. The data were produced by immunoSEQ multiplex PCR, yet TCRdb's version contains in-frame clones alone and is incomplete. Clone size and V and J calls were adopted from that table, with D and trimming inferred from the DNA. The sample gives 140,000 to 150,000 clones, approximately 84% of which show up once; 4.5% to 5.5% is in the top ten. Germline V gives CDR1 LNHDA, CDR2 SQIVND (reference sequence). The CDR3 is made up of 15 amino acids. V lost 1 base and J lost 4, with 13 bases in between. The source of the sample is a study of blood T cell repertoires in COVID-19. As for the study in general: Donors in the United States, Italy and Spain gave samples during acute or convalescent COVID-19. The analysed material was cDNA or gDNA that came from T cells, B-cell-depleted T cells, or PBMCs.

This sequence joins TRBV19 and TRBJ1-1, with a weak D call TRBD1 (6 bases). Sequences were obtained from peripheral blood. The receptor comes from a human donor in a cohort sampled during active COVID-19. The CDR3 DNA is TGTGCCAGTAGTATAGGACCAACAGGGCTCACTGAAGCTTTCTTT. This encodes CASSIGPTGLTEAFF.